The 3 T cell receptor beta chains below come from one sample, sequenced in a study of blood T cell repertoires in COVID-19. Assay: immunoSEQ multiplex PCR; the TCRdb copy retains only in-frame clones and omits some. The sample records some 180,000 clones, 88% being singletons. Sequencing input: peripheral blood. The receptors come from a man over 45 who had recovered from COVID-19.

V gene TRBV5-1 combines with J gene TRBJ1-6, with TRBD1 as a possible D gene (6 bases). The CDR3 extends over 15 amino acids. CDR1 SGHRS and CDR2 YFSETQ come from the germline V gene. The germline V and J ends were trimmed by 0 bases and 6 bases, with 10 bases remaining between them. The CDR3 is CASSLGSGANSPLHF. The CDR3 region has the DNA TGCGCCAGCAGCTTGGGTTCAGGGGCTAATTCACCCCTCCACTTT.

The J gene is TRBJ2-6, the V gene TRBV18; 7 positions match TRBD1. The V gene's germline CDR1 is KGHSH and CDR2 LQKENI. The V gene end was trimmed by 3 bases and the J gene end by 0 bases; junction bases not matched to a gene: 5. This CDR3 spans 17 amino acids. Written as DNA, the CDR3 is TGTGCCAGCTCACCTCCGGGACAGATCTCTGGGGCCAACGTCCTGACTTTC. Translating gives CASSPPGQISGANVLTF.

The rearrangement links TRBV20-1 to TRBJ2-7; 9 bases fit TRBD1. J lost 3 bases, V lost 3 bases, and 3 bases had no gene match. The germline V gene encodes CDR1 DFQATT and CDR2 SNEGSKA (reference sequence). The CDR3 runs to 13 residues. In DNA, the CDR3 is TGCAGTGCTAGTAGGGACAGGGACTACGAGCAGTACTTC. It translates to CSASRDRDYEQYF.